The rows below give T cell receptor beta chains drawn from one sample of a study of blood T cell repertoires in COVID-19. The assay was immunoSEQ multiplex PCR, and TCRdb's table has in-frame clones only and misses some. The sample contains about 310,000 clones, around 87% of which appear only once. Material: peripheral blood. The receptors originated from a man between 45 and 60 years old with active or convalescent COVID-19. CDR3s include the opening cysteine and the closing phenylalanine or tryptophan. A D gene is named only where the DNA matches it firmly. Size is stated for part of the rows, as once, few or many counts, or as a class when the clone is expanded.

D: NA
V: TRBV27
size: NA
J: TRBJ1-1
DNA: TGTGCCAGCATCTCAGAGGAGGCCCAGTATCTGAACACTGAAGCTTTCTTT
CDR3: CASISEEAQYLNTEAFF

D: TRBD1
V: TRBV30
size: NA
J: TRBJ2-7
DNA: TGTGCCTGGACCCCCGGGACAGGGGTTCGCGAGCAGTACTTC
CDR3: CAWTPGTGVREQYF

D: TRBD1
V: TRBV29-1
size: few
J: TRBJ1-2
DNA: TGCAGCGTTGCACAGGGGATGGATGGCTACACCTTC
CDR3: CSVAQGMDGYTF

D: TRBD1
V: TRBV28
size: NA
J: TRBJ1-6
DNA: TGTGCCAGCAGTTTGGGGGTGGCCGCCGGGACAGGGGTTTATTCACCCCTCCACTTT
CDR3: CASSLGVAAGTGVYSPLHF

D: NA
V: TRBV9
size: NA
J: TRBJ1-2
DNA: TGTGCCAGCAGCCGGGGGACGACCCAATATGGCTACACCTTC
CDR3: CASSRGTTQYGYTF

D: NA
V: TRBV5-6
size: NA
J: TRBJ1-2
DNA: TGTGCCAGCAGCTTGGGGGCAGGGGTGGCCCTTGGCTATGGCTACACCTTC
CDR3: CASSLGAGVALGYGYTF

D: NA
V: TRBV3-1/TRBV3-2
size: few
J: TRBJ1-5
DNA: TGTGCCAGCAGCCAAGCCACATCAGATCAGCCCCAGCATTTT
CDR3: CASSQATSDQPQHF

D: NA
V: TRBV2
size: NA
J: TRBJ1-2
DNA: TGTGCCAGCAGTGAAAAGGGGACTGCCTTTAACTATGGCTACACCTTC
CDR3: CASSEKGTAFNYGYTF

D: NA
V: TRBV2
size: few
J: TRBJ1-5
DNA: TGTGCCAGCAGGATCTCCGGGGCTACAGGGACCCAGCATTTT
CDR3: CASRISGATGTQHF

D: TRBD1
V: TRBV28
size: NA
J: TRBJ1-6
DNA: TGTGCCAGCAGAATACAGGGGGCGCTGGGTTCACCCCTCCACTTT
CDR3: CASRIQGALGSPLHF

D: NA
V: TRBV7-3
size: NA
J: TRBJ1-1
DNA: TGTGCCAGCAGCTCGAGTACGAACACTGAAGCTTTCTTT
CDR3: CASSSSTNTEAFF